This T cell receptor beta chain was recovered during a study of T cell responses to AZD1222 COVID-19 vaccine. Measured with immunoSEQ multiplex PCR; TCRdb has only the in-frame clones, and not every one. The table has approximately 200,000 clones, around 93% seen once. This sample comprised peripheral blood, obtained on day 0 of AZD1222 vaccination. This clonotype was sampled from an adult in good health.

CDR3 nucleotide sequence: TGTGCCAGCAGTTTACTCCGGGACACCCTCTACGAGCAGTACTTC. Its translation: CASSLLRDTLYEQYF. The chain combines TRBV28 with TRBJ2-7; D possibly corresponds to TRBD1 (6 bases). Deletions cut 2 bases from V and 3 bases from J, with 14 bases between. The germline V gene has CDR1 MDHEN and CDR2 SYDVKM. The CDR3 loop spans 15 amino acids.